One T cell receptor (beta chain) is described in this entry. This entry belongs to a study of blood T cell repertoires in COVID-19. Study context: There were acute and convalescent COVID-19 samples, and they came from the United States, Italy and Spain. T cells, B-cell-depleted T cells, or PBMCs supplied cDNA or gDNA.

Germline V gene data show CDR1 as SGHNT and CDR2 as YYREEE (reference sequence). Between the trimmed V and J ends, which lost 3 bases and 1 base, there was a span of 10 bases. CDR3 length: 14 residues. Per the original data handling: Reference gene primer amplification gave estimated nucleated cell counts. Data came from immunoSEQ multiplex PCR; TCRdb stores just in-frame clones and leaves some out. From that table come the V and J calls and clone size; the DNA was used to work out D and trimming. The sample has tens of thousands of clones; more than 80% are singletons. What was sequenced was peripheral blood. The chain has TRBV5-4 and TRBJ1-1; D is unclear. The sequence was obtained from a human donor in a cohort sampled during active COVID-19. CDR3 in DNA: TGTGCCAGCAGCTCACAAATTGGGAACACTGAAGCTTTCTTT. This gives the protein CASSSQIGNTEAFF. Full variable domain (missing parts from reference TRBV5-4 and TRBJ1-1): ETGVTQSPTHLIKTRGQQVTLRCSSQSGHNTVSWYQQALGQGPQFIFQYYREEENGRGNFPPRFSGLQFPNYSSELNVNALELDDSALYLCASSSQIGNTEAFFGQGTRLTVV.